This TCR beta chain derives from a study of OX40 agonist ivuxolimab in advanced cancers. Data came from immunoSEQ multiplex PCR; TCRdb stores just in-frame clones and leaves some out. This table has 25,000 to 35,000 clones, around four fifths appearing once. CDR3 length equals 13 residues. Trimming left V 8 bases short and J 3 bases short, with 14 bases between. The V gene's germline CDR1 is SGHAT and CDR2 FQNNGV. V usage is TRBV11-2 and J usage is TRBJ2-7; possibly TRBD1 for D (6 bases). The TCR comes from an adult with an advanced solid tumor such as melanoma, head and neck, liver or kidney cancer. Material: CD4+ or CD8+ T cells sorted from blood, obtained in a trial of the OX40 agonist ivuxolimab. CDR3 DNA: TGTGCCAGCGGGAACGGACAGTACTACGAGCAGTACTTC. Translation: CASGNGQYYEQYF.